The text below deals with one T cell receptor beta chain. TCRdb itself ran the 5' RACE reads through MiXCR, one entry per CDR3 protein. Here the sample spans about 340,000 distinct CDR3 sequences, 4% being singletons. This entry comes from a study of T cells after yellow fever vaccination. This CDR3 is built from 15 residues. CDR1 and CDR2 (germline): SGHDN, FVKESK. V lost 6 bases, J lost 4 bases, and 6 bases stayed unmatched. The source material was PBMCs, sampled 5 days after the yellow fever booster vaccination. The receptor was derived from a young man who received the YFV17D yellow fever vaccine. This sequence joins TRBV14 and TRBJ2-7; 13 bases are a match to TRBD2. In DNA form, the CDR3 reads TGTGCCAGCAGGCCGAGACTAGCGGGGGGTTACGAGCAGTACGTC. This translates into CASRPRLAGGYEQYV.